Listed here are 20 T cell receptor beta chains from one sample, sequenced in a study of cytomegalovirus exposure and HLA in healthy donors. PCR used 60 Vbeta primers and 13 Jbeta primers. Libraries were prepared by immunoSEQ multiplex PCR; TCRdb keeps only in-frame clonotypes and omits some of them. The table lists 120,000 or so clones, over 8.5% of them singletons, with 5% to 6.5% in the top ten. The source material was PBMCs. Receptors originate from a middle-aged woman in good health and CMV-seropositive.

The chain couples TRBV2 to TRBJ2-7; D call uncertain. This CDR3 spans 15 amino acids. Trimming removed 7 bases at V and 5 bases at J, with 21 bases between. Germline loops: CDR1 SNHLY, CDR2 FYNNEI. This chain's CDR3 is CASTRYGPKEDEQYF. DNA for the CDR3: TGTGCCAGCACTCGTTATGGTCCTAAAGAGGACGAGCAGTACTTC.

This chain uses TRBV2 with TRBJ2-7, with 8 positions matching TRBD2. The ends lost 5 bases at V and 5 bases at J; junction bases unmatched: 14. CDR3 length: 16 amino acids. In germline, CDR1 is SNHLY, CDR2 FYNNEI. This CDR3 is CASSPNREGVKDEQYF. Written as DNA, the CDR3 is TGTGCCAGCAGTCCCAACCGGGAGGGGGTTAAGGACGAGCAGTACTTC.

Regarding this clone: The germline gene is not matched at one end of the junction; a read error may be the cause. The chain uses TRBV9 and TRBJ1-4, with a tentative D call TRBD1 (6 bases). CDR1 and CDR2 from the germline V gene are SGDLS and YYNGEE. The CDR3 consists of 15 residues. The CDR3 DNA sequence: TGTGTCAGCAGCGTACAGGGTACAACTAATGAAAAACTGTTTTTT. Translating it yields CVSSVQGTTNEKLFF.

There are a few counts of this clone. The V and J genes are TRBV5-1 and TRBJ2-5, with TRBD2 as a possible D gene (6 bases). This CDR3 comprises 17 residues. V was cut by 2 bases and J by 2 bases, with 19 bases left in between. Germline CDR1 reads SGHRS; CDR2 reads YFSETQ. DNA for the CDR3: TGCGCCAGCAGCTTCAACTATGGAGGGTCATTACAAGAGACCCAGTACTTC. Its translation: CASSFNYGGSLQETQYF.

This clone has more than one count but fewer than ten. The CDR3 DNA sequence: TGTGCCAGCAGCCTCTCCCTACGGGGGGATTCACCCCTCCACTTT. This codes for CASSLSLRGDSPLHF. V is TRBV9 and J is TRBJ1-6, with a weak D call TRBD1 (5 bases). Per germline, CDR1 SGDLS and CDR2 YYNGEE. The CDR3 length is 15 residues. Deletions cut 4 bases from V and 8 bases from J, with 16 bases between.

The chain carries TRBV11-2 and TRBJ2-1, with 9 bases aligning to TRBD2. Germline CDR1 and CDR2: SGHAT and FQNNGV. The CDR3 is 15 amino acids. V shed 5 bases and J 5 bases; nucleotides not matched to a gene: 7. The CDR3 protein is CASSHSSGTNNEQFF. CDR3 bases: TGTGCCAGCAGCCACTCTAGCGGGACCAACAATGAGCAGTTCTTC.

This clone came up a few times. The CDR3 nucleotides are TGCGCCAGCAGCTTGTCGGGGGGTGTACACGAGCAGTACTTC. It specifies CASSLSGGVHEQYF. This chain connects TRBV5-1 to TRBJ2-7, with 7 nucleotides matching TRBD2. Germline-derived CDR1 and CDR2 are SGHRS and YFSETQ. The CDR3 extends over 14 amino acids. The trim removed 1 base at V and 5 bases at J, leaving 6 bases unmatched.

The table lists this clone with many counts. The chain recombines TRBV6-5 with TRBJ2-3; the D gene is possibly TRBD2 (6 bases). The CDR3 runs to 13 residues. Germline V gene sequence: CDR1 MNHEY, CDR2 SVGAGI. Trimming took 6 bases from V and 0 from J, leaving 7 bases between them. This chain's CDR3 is CASRSGSTDTQYF. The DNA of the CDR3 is TGTGCCAGCAGAAGCGGGAGCACAGATACGCAGTATTTT.

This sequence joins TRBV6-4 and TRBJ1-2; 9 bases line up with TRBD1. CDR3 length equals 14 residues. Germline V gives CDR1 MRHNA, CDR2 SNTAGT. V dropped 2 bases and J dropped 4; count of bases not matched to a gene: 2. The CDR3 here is CASSDQTGGYGYTF. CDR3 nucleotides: TGTGCCAGCAGTGACCAGACAGGGGGCTATGGCTACACCTTC.

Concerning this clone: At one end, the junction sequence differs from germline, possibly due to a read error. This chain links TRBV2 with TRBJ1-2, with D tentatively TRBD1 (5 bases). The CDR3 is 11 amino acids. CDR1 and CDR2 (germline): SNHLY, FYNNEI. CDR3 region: CASQYQGPLPF. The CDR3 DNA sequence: TGTGCCAGCCAGTACCAGGGCCCACTCCCCTTC.

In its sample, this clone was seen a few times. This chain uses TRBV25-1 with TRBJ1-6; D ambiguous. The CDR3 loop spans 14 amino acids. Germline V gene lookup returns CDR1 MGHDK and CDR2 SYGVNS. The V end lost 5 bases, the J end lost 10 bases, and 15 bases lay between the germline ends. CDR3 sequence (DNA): TGTGCCAGCAGTTCCCAGGCGACCTTCTCACCCCTCCACTTT. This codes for CASSSQATFSPLHF.

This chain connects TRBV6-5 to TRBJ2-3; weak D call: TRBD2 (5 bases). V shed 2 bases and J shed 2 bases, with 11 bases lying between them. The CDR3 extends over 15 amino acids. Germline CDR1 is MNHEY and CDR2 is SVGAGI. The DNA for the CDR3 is TGTGCCAGCAGTTACGGGCCGGGAAACACAGATACGCAGTATTTT. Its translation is CASSYGPGNTDTQYF.

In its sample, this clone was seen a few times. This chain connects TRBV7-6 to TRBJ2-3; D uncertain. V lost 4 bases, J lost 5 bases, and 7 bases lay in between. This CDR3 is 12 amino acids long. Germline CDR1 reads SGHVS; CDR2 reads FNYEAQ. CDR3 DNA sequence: TGTGCCAGCAGCTCCTACGGAGATACGCAGTATTTT. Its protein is CASSSYGDTQYF.

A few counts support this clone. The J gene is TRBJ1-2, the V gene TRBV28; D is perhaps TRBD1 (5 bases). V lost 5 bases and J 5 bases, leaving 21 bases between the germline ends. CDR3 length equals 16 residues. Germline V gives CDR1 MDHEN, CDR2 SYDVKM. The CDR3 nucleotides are TGTGCCAGCAGTCTCGGGGGGGAGGGGTATGTTTATGGCTACACCTTC. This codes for CASSLGGEGYVYGYTF.

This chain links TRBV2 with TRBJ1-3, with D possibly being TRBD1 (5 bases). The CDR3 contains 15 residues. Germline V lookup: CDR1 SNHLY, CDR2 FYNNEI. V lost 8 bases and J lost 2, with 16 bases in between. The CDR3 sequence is CASGPRVPAGNTIYF. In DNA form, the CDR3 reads TGTGCCAGCGGGCCCAGGGTTCCTGCTGGAAACACCATATATTTT.

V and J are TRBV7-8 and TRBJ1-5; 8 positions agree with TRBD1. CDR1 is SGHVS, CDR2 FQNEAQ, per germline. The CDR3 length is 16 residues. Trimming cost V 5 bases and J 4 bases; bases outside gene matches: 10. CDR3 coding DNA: TGTGCCAGCAGCCTAGGGACAGGTGGGATTAATCAGCCCCAGCATTTT. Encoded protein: CASSLGTGGINQPQHF.

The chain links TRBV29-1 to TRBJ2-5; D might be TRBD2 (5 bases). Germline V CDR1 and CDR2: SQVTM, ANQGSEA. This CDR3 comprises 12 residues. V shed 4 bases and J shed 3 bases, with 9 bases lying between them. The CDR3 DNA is TGCAGCGTTGCGGGATTCGAAGAGACCCAGTACTTC. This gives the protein CSVAGFEETQYF.

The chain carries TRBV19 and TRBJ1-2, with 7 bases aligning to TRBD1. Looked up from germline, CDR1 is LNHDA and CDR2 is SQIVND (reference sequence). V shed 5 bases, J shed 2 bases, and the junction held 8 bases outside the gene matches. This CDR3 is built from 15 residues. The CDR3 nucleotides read TGTGCCAGTAGTCCACTACAGGGGAGGAACTATGGCTACACCTTC. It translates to CASSPLQGRNYGYTF.

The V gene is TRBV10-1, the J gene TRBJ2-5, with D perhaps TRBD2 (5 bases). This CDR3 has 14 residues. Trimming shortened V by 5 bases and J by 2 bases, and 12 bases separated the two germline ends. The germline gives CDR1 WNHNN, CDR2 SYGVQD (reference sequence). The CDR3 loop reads CASSPGLQQETQYF. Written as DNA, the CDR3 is TGCGCCAGCAGTCCTGGACTCCAACAAGAGACCCAGTACTTC.

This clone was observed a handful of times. In DNA, the CDR3 is TGTGCCAGCAGCCCCCGGGTGCAGGGTAGGGGAGGCTACACCTTC. Protein product: CASSPRVQGRGGYTF. The rearrangement uses TRBV14 and TRBJ1-2; D may be TRBD1 (5 bases). This CDR3 is 15 amino acids long. V was trimmed by 4 bases and J by 8 bases, leaving 20 bases between them. CDR1 is SGHDN, CDR2 FVKESK, per germline.